This TCR beta chain stems from a study of T cell responses to AZD1222 COVID-19 vaccine. On the study more broadly: Second-dose groups at about 4 or about 12 weeks were pooled.

Overall study results and limits: Sampling that yielded the repertoires occurred only after the peak T cell response. Among those given AZD1222, only 5 to 7 were seropositive at baseline. The span of vaccine-associated CD4 TCRs extended across spike, with dominance at 160-218 and 743-854.

The table came from immunoSEQ multiplex PCR; TCRdb's copy has only in-frame clones and leaves some out. In the table there are some 130,000 clones, about 89% of which are singletons. This clone was seen once. The antigen is not known. The CDR3 runs 15 residues. The V end was cut by 6 bases, the J end by 1 base, with 15 bases between. Germline assignment: CDR1 LNHDA and CDR2 SQIVND (reference sequence). This receptor was taken from an adult in good health. The chain employs TRBV19 and TRBJ1-1, with a tentative D call TRBD1 (5 bases). The sample in question was peripheral blood, obtained on day 0 of AZD1222 vaccination. CDR3 in amino acids: CASSYFTGGNTEAFF. The CDR3 bases are TGTGCCAGTAGCTACTTTACCGGGGGGAACACTGAAGCTTTCTTT.